Listed here are 3 T cell receptor beta chains from one sample, sequenced in a study of T cell responses to AZD1222 COVID-19 vaccine. Profiled with immunoSEQ multiplex PCR; TCRdb holds only in-frame clones, not every one. The table lists 140,000 to 150,000 clones, roughly 90% of them singletons. The sequences come from peripheral blood, collected on day 0 of AZD1222 vaccination. The receptors here all came from an adult in good health.

This clone was counted a single time. The genes are TRBV12-3 or TRBV12-4 and TRBJ2-3; 8 bases are a match to TRBD2. CDR3 size: 13 residues. V lost 6 bases and J lost 8; bases outside the gene matches: 7. This chain's CDR3 is CASSRGGQGTQYF. CDR3 DNA sequence: TGTGCCAGCAGCCGGGGGGGCCAGGGTACGCAGTATTTT.

This clone was seen more than once but under ten times. The V gene is TRBV7-9, the J gene TRBJ2-7; possibly TRBD1 for D (6 bases). This CDR3 comprises 14 residues. Germline values: CDR1 SEHNR, CDR2 FQNEAQ (reference sequence). V lost 4 bases to trimming and J lost 7 bases, with 17 bases between them. DNA of the CDR3: TGTGCCAGCAGCTCACCTACAGGGCCGGGAGAGCAGTACTTC. Translating it yields CASSSPTGPGEQYF.

V gene TRBV6-1 combines with J gene TRBJ1-2, with TRBD1 matching over 9 bases. Germline assignment: CDR1 MNHNS and CDR2 SASEGT. Trimming at V came to 2 bases and at J to 4 bases, leaving 5 bases not matched to a gene. The CDR3 has 15 residues. The CDR3 loop reads CASSEQTGGSYGYTF. DNA of the CDR3: TGTGCCAGCAGTGAACAGACAGGGGGTAGCTATGGCTACACCTTC.